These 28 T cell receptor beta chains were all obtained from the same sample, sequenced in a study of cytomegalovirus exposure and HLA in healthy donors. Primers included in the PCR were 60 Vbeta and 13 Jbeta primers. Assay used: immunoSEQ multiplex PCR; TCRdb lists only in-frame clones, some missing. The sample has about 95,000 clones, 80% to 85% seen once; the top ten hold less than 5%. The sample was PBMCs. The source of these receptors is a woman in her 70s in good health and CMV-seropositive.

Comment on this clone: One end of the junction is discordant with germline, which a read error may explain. The CDR3 DNA reads as TGTGCCACCGGCAGGGAAGGCGGGGTGAGCTCCTACGAGCAGTACTTC. Protein sequence: CATGREGGVSSYEQYF. The rearrangement uses TRBV15 and TRBJ2-7; D is possibly TRBD2 (6 bases). Germline V CDR1 and CDR2: LNHNV, YYDKDF (reference sequence). The CDR3 extends over 16 amino acids.

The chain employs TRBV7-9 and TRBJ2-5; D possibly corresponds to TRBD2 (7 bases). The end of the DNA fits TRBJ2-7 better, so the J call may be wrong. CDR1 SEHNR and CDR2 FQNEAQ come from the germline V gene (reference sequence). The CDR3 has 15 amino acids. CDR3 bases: TGTGCCAGCAGCTTGGTTACGGGGGGCGAGAACGAGCAGTACTTC. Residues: CASSLVTGGENEQYF.

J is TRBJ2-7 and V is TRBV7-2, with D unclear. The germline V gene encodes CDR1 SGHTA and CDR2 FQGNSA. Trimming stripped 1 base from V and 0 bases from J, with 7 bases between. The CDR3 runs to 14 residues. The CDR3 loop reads CASSLDAGSYEQYF. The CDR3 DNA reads TGTGCCAGCAGCTTAGATGCAGGCTCCTACGAGCAGTACTTC.

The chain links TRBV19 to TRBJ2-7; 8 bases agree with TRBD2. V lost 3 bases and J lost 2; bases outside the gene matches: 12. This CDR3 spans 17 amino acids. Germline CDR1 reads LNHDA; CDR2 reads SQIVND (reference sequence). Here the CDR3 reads CASSMGHSAGGTYEQYF. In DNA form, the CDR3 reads TGTGCCAGTAGTATGGGGCATAGTGCGGGAGGAACCTACGAGCAGTACTTC.

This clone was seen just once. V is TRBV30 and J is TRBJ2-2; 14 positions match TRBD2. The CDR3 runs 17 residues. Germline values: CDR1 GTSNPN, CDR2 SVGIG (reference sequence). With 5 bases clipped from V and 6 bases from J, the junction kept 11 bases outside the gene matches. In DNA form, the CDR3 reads TGTGCCTGGTCCGGGACTAGCGGGAGTTCGGGGTCCGGGGAGCTGTTTTTT. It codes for CAWSGTSGSSGSGELFF.

CDR3 DNA sequence: TGTGCCAGCAGCTTAACGGGGACTAGCTACAACAATGAGCAGTTCTTC. This codes for CASSLTGTSYNNEQFF. This chain links TRBV7-3 with TRBJ2-1; 9 bases line up with TRBD2. V shed 0 bases and J 5 bases; nucleotides not matched to a gene: 5. The germline V gene encodes CDR1 SGHTA and CDR2 FQGTGA. This CDR3 has 16 amino acids.

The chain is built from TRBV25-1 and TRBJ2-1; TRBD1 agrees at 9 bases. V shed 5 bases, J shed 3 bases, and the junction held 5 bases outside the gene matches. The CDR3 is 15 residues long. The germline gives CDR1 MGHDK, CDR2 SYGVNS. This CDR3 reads CASSSGDRVYNEQFF. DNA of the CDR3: TGTGCCAGCAGTTCGGGGGACAGGGTCTACAATGAGCAGTTCTTC.

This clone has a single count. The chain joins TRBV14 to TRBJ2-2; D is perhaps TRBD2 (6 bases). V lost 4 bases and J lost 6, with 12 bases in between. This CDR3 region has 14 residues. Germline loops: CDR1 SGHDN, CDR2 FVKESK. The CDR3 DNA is TGTGCCAGCAGCCGGGACTCGGGGGCCGGGGAGCTGTTTTTT. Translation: CASSRDSGAGELFF.

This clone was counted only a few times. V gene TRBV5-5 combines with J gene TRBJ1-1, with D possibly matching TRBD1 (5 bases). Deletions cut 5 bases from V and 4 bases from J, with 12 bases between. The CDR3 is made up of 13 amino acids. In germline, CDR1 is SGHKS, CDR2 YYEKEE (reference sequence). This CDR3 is CASSRGGVTEAFF. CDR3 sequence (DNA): TGTGCCAGCAGTCGGGGGGGAGTCACTGAAGCTTTCTTT.

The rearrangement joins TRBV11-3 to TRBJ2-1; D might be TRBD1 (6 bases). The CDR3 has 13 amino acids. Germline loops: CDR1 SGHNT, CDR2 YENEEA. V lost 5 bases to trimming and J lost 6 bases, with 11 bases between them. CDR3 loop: CASSRDTLNEQFF. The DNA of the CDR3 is TGTGCCAGCAGCCGGGACACGCTCAATGAGCAGTTCTTC. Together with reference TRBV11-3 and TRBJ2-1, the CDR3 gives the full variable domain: EAGVVQSPRYKIIEKKQPVAFWCNPISGHNTLYWYLQNLGQGPELLIRYENEEAVDDSQLPKDRFSAERLKGVDSTLKIQPAELGDSAVYLCASSRDTLNEQFFGPGTRLTVL.

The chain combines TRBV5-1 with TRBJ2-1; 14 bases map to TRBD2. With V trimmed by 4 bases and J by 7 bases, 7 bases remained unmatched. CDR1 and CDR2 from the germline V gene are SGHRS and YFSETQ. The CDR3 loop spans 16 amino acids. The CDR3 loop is CASSVRLAGGPNEQFF. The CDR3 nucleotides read TGCGCCAGCAGCGTGAGACTAGCGGGAGGGCCGAATGAGCAGTTCTTC.

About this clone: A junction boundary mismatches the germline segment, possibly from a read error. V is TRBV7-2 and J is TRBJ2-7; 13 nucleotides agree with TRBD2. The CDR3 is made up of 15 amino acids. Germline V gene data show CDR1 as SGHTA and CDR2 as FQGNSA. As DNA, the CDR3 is TGTGCCAGCACCTTACTAGCGGGAGGGGGACACGAGCAGTACTTC. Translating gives CASTLLAGGGHEQYF.

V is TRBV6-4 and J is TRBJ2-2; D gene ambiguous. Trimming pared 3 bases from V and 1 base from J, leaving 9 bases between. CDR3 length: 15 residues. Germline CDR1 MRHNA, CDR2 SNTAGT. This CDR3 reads CASSDTVQNTGELFF. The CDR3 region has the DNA TGTGCCAGCAGTGATACCGTACAGAACACCGGGGAGCTGTTTTTT.

CDR3 nucleotide sequence: TGCGCCAGCAGTGAGTCGATGACAGGGAGCTCCTATAATTCACCCCTCCACTTT. This sequence encodes CASSESMTGSSYNSPLHF. The chain joins TRBV10-2 to TRBJ1-6; TRBD1 aligns across 7 bases. Unmatched junction bases numbered 5, after V lost 0 bases and J lost 0 bases. CDR1 is WSHSY and CDR2 is SAAADI in the germline V gene. This CDR3 is 18 amino acids long.

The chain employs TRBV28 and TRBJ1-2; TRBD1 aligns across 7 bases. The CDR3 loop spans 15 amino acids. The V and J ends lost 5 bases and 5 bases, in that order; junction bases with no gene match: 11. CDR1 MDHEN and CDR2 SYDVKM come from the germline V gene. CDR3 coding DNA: TGTGCCAGCAGTGTAGGGGGCGCGGTAGTTTATGGCTACACCTTC. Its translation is CASSVGGAVVYGYTF.

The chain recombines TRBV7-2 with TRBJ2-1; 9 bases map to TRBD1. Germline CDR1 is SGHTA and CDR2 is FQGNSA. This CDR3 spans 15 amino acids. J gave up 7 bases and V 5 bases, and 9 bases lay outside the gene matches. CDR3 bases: TGTGCCAGCAGCACGCCGGGACAGGGCTCTAATGAGCAGTTCTTC. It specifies CASSTPGQGSNEQFF.

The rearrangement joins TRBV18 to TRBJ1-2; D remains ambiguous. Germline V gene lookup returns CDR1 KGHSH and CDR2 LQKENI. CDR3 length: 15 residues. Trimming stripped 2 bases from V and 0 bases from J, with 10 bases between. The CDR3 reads CASSPTADTNYGYTF. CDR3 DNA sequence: TGTGCCAGCTCACCAACGGCGGATACTAACTATGGCTACACCTTC. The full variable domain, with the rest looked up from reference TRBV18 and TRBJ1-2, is NAGVMQNPRHLVRRRGQEARLRCSPMKGHSHVYWYRQLPEEGLKFMVYLQKENIIDESGMPKERFSAEFPKEGPSILRIQQVVRGDSAAYFCASSPTADTNYGYTFGSGTRLTVV.

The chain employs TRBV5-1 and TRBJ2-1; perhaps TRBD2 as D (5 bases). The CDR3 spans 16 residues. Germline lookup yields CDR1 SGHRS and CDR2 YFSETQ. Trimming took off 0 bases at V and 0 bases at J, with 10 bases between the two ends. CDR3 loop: CASSLGGISSYNEQFF. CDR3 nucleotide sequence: TGCGCCAGCAGCTTGGGAGGGATCAGCTCCTACAATGAGCAGTTCTTC.

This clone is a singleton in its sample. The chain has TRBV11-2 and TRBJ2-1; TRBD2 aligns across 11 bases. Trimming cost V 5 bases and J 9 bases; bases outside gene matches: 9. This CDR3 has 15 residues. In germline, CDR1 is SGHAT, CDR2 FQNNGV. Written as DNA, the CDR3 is TGTGCCAGCAGCCCAATAGCGGGAGGGCCTAGTGAGCAGTTCTTC. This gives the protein CASSPIAGGPSEQFF.

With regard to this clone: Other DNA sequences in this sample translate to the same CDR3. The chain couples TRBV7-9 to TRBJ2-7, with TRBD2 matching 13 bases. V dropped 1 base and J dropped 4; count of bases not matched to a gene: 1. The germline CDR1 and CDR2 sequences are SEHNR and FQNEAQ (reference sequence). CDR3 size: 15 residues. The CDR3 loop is CASSLGTSGSYEQYF. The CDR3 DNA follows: TGTGCCAGCAGCTTAGGGACTAGCGGGAGTTACGAGCAGTACTTC.

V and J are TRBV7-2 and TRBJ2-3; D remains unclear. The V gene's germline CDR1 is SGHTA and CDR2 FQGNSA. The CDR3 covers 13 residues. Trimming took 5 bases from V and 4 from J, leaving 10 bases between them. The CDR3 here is CASSLFFADTQYF. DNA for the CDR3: TGTGCCAGCAGCCTATTTTTTGCAGATACGCAGTATTTT.

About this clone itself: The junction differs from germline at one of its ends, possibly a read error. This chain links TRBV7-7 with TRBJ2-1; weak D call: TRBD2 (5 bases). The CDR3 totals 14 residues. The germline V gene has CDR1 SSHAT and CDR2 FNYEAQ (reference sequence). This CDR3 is CASSVGLSYNEQFF. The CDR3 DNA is TGTGCTAGCAGCGTCGGACTGAGCTACAATGAGCAGTTCTTC.

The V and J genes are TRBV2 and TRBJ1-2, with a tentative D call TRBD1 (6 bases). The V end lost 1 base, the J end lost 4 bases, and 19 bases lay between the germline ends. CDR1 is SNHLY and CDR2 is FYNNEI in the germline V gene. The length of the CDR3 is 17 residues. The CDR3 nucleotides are TGTGCCAGCAGTGAAGGGAGGGGGGGGGAGGGCGGCTATGGCTACACCTTC. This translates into CASSEGRGGEGGYGYTF.

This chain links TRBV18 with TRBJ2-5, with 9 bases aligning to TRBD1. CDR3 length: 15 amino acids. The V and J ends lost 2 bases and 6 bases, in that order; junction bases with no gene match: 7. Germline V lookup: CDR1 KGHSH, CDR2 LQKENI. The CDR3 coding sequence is TGTGCCAGCTCACCAAAAACCGGGACAGGGAAGACCCAGTACTTC. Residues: CASSPKTGTGKTQYF.

CDR3 residues: CASSPRGTSEPSTDTQYF. As DNA, the CDR3 is TGTGCCAGCTCACCACGTGGGACTAGCGAACCTAGCACAGATACGCAGTATTTT. The V and J genes are TRBV18 and TRBJ2-3; 10 bases align to TRBD2. The V gene end was trimmed by 1 base and the J gene end by 0 bases; junction bases not matched to a gene: 7. There are 18 residues in the CDR3. CDR1 KGHSH and CDR2 LQKENI come from the germline V gene.

The CDR3 sequence: CASTSPGRSFYEQYF. As DNA, the CDR3 is TGTGCCAGCACCTCCCCCGGGAGATCGTTCTACGAGCAGTACTTC. V usage is TRBV28 and J usage is TRBJ2-7, with D perhaps TRBD2 (6 bases). The germline V and J ends were trimmed by 7 bases and 3 bases, with 19 bases remaining between them. There are 15 residues in the CDR3. Per germline, CDR1 MDHEN and CDR2 SYDVKM.

CDR3 in DNA: TGTGCCAGCAGCCCCGCCGTCAGGTTATACAATGAGCAGTTCTTC. This translates into CASSPAVRLYNEQFF. V is TRBV9 and J is TRBJ2-1; no definite D call. The germline V gene has CDR1 SGDLS and CDR2 YYNGEE. V was clipped by 4 bases and J by 4 bases, with 15 bases between them. This CDR3 spans 15 amino acids.

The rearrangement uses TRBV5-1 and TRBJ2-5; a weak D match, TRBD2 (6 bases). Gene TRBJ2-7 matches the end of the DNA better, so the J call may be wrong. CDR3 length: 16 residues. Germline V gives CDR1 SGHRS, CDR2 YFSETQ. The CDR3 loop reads CASSLVGSISSYEQYF. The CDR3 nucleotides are TGCGCCAGCAGCTTGGTCGGGAGCATTAGTTCCTACGAGCAGTACTTC.